The present T cell receptor beta chain was sequenced within a study of cytomegalovirus exposure and HLA in healthy donors. CDR3 length: 16 amino acids. V lost 2 bases to trimming and J lost 2 bases; unmatched junction nucleotides: 8. In germline, CDR1 is SGHRS, CDR2 YFSETQ. Primers: 60 Vbeta forward and 13 Jbeta reverse. Measured with immunoSEQ multiplex PCR; TCRdb has only the in-frame clones, and not every one. The sample records about 150,000 clones, 76% being singletons. The rearrangement joins TRBV5-1 to TRBJ2-7; 9 nucleotides line up with TRBD1. The sequence derives from a man between 40 and 49 years old in good health and CMV-seronegative. What was sequenced was PBMCs. The CDR3 spells CASSLSRDRAPYEQYF. In DNA form, the CDR3 reads TGCGCCAGCAGCTTATCCCGGGACAGGGCCCCCTACGAGCAGTACTTC.